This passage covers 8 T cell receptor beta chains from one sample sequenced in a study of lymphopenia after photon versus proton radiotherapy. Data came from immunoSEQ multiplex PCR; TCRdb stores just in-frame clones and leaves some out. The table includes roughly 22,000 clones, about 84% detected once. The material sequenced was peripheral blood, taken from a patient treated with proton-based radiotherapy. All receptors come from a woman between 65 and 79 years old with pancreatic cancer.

The CDR3 region is CASRGTGGSNTEAFF. CDR3 DNA sequence: TGTGCCAGTAGGGGGACAGGAGGCTCGAACACTGAAGCTTTCTTT. The chain carries TRBV19 and TRBJ1-1, with TRBD1 matching 8 bases. This CDR3 contains 15 residues. CDR1 and CDR2 from the germline V gene are LNHDA and SQIVND (reference sequence). Trimming removed 6 bases from V and 1 base from J; junction bases left unmatched: 7. Combining the CDR3 with reference TRBV19 and TRBJ1-1 gives the whole variable domain DGGITQSPKYLFRKEGQNVTLSCEQNLNHDAMYWYRQDPGQGLRLIYYSQIVNDFQKGDIAEGYSVSREKKESFPLTVTSAQKNPTAFYLCASRGTGGSNTEAFFGQGTRLTVV.

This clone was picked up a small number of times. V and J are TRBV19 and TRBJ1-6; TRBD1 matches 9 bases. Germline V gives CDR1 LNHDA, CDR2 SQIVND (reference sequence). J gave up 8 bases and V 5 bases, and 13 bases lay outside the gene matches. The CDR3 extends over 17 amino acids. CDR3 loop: CASSLPTGGVFDSPLHF. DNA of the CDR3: TGTGCCAGTAGTCTACCAACAGGGGGCGTGTTTGATTCACCCCTCCACTTT.

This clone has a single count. The CDR3 sequence is CASCSSGRYHNEQFF. The CDR3 nucleotides are TGTGCCAGCTGCTCGTCGGGGCGATACCACAATGAGCAGTTCTTC. The chain employs TRBV6-5 and TRBJ2-1; either TRBD1 or TRBD2 may fit D (5 bases each). The germline gives CDR1 MNHEY, CDR2 SVGAGI. The V end lost 8 bases, the J end lost 5 bases, and 19 bases lay between the germline ends. The CDR3 sequence is 15 residues long.

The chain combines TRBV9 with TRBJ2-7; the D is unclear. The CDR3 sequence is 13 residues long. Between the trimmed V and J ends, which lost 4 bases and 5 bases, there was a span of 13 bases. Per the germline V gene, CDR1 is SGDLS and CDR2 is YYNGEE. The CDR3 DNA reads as TGTGCCAGCAGCCCCCACGGCTCAAACGAGCAGTACTTC. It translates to CASSPHGSNEQYF.

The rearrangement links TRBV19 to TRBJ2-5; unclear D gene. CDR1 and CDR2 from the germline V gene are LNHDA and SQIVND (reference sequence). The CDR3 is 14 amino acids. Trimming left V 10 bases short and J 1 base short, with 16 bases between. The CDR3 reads CATSLGPPQETQYF. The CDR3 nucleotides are TGTGCCACCAGTCTTGGTCCGCCCCAAGAGACCCAGTACTTC.

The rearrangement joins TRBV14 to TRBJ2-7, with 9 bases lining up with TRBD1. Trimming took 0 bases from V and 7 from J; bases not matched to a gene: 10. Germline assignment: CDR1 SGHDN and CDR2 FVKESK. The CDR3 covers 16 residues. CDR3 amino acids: CASSQDPRTGAGEQYF. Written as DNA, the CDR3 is TGTGCCAGCAGCCAAGATCCCCGGACAGGGGCTGGGGAGCAGTACTTC.

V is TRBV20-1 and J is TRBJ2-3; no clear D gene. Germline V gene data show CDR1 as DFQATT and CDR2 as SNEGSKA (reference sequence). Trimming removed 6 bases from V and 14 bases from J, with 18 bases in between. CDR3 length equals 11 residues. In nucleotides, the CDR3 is TGCAGTGCCAATGGACCTTTGTCCCGGTATTTT. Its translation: CSANGPLSRYF.

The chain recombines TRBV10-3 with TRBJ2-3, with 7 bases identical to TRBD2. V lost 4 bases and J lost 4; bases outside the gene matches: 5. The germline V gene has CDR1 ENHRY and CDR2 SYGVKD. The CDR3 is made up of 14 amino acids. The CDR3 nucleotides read TGTGCCATCAGTGGATCCCGGGGGGCAGATACGCAGTATTTT. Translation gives CAISGSRGADTQYF.